This is a list of T cell receptor beta chains from one sample in a study of type 1 regulatory T cells. These receptors have no known antigen. TCRdb redid the calling of the reads with MiXCR, one entry per CDR3 protein. The sample holds roughly 62,000 distinct CDR3 sequences; over 50% are singletons and the top ten take 1.5% to 2%. Material: cultured non-Tr1 T cells, either the whole culture or a sorted T cell fraction (not recorded which). All receptors derive from a human donor in good health. The conserved cysteine and the conserved F or W are not part of the CDR3 here. Fields, in order: J gene, V gene, CDR3 protein.

J gene: TRBJ2-2
V gene: TRBV5-1
CDR3 protein: ASSSGTPDTGELF

J gene: TRBJ1-1
V gene: TRBV4-2
CDR3 protein: ASSQDRGNTEAF

J gene: TRBJ2-7
V gene: TRBV5-4
CDR3 protein: ASSLMWGGRGEGEQY

J gene: TRBJ2-1
V gene: TRBV12-3/TRBV12-4
CDR3 protein: ASSLAGTSGNNEQF

J gene: TRBJ1-1
V gene: TRBV27
CDR3 protein: ASSQTGVNTEAF

J gene: TRBJ2-1
V gene: TRBV5-4
CDR3 protein: ASSSTGDGQF

J gene: TRBJ1-2
V gene: TRBV7-2
CDR3 protein: ASSPRTDAPGYT

J gene: TRBJ2-1
V gene: TRBV20-1
CDR3 protein: SARDLLSDEQF

J gene: TRBJ2-3
V gene: TRBV7-9
CDR3 protein: ASSPETDTQY

J gene: TRBJ2-3
V gene: TRBV11-1
CDR3 protein: ASSFSGTFTDTQY

J gene: TRBJ2-7
V gene: TRBV6-5
CDR3 protein: ASSRSGHSSYEQY

J gene: TRBJ2-1
V gene: TRBV12-3/TRBV12-4
CDR3 protein: ASSIRQGLAPRNEQF

J gene: TRBJ2-3
V gene: TRBV20-1
CDR3 protein: RALADPRLE